The rows below give T cell receptor beta chains drawn from one sample of a study of tumor and adjacent non-tumor tissue in lung cancer. Using its own MiXCR run on the multiplex PCR reads, TCRdb lists one record per CDR3 protein. This table holds about 110,000 distinct CDR3 sequences, 60% to 80% found once. Sequenced material: distant non-tumor lung tissue. Receptors originate from a man aged 55 to 70 with non-small cell lung cancer. Both conserved end residues are part of each CDR3. Fields, in order: CDR3 length, V gene, D gene, J gene, clone size, CDR3 protein, CDR3 DNA. D genes are given only for firm matches. Clone size is stated in some rows and not others, as once, few, many or a class when expanded.

12	TRBV5-4	TRBD1	TRBJ2-1	many	CASSLTGNEQFF	TGTGCCAGCAGCCTGACAGGGAATGAGCAGTTCTTC
13	TRBV28	NA	TRBJ2-7	many	CASSIDSSYEQYF	TGTGCCAGCAGCATCGACAGCTCCTACGAGCAGTACTTC
14	TRBV20-1	TRBD2	TRBJ2-3	many	CSASLLAGTDTQYF	TGCAGTGCTAGTCTGCTAGCGGGTACAGATACGCAGTATTTT
14	TRBV6-5	NA	TRBJ2-7	NA	CACRRQATDYEQYF	TGTGCTTGCAGGAGACAGGCCACTGACTACGAGCAGTACTTC
14	TRBV9	TRBD1	TRBJ1-1	NA	CASSARGRDTEAFF	TGTGCCAGCAGTGCAAGGGGGCGGGACACTGAAGCTTTCTTT
14	TRBV6-2/TRBV6-3	NA	TRBJ2-1	medium-sized	CASSGSGSYNEQFF	TGTGCCAGCAGTGGGTCGGGCAGCTACAATGAGCAGTTCTTC
17	TRBV2	TRBD1	TRBJ2-7	once	CASSEFGTGGYGYEQYF	TGTGCCAGCAGTGAATTTGGGACAGGGGGTTATGGCTACGAGCAGTACTTC
14	TRBV2	NA	TRBJ1-5	NA	CASSSFHSNQPQHF	TGTGCCAGCAGTTCGTTCCATAGCAATCAGCCCCAGCATTTT
12	TRBV6-1	NA	TRBJ2-5	many	CASSLRETRIYF	TGTGCCAGCAGTCTCCGGGAGACCCGCATCTACTTC
13	TRBV6-6	NA	TRBJ1-1	NA	CASSAPGCRGAFF	TGTGCCAGCAGCGCACCGGGCTGTCGGGGGGCTTTCTTT
15	TRBV6-1	NA	TRBJ2-1	many	CASRDYGGPDNEQFF	TGTGCCAGCAGGGATTACGGGGGCCCGGACAATGAGCAGTTCTTC
11	TRBV12-3/TRBV12-4	NA	TRBJ2-5	many	CASGGVLAQYF	TGTGCCAGCGGAGGCGTTCTAGCCCAGTACTTC
12	TRBV28	TRBD2	TRBJ2-7	many	CASSGGAYEQYF	TGTGCCAGCTCTGGGGGGGCCTACGAGCAGTACTTC
13	TRBV6-1	TRBD1	TRBJ2-1	NA	CASTRQGYNEQLF	TGTGCCAGCACCCGACAGGGGTACAATGAACAGTTATTC
14	TRBV29-1	TRBD2	TRBJ2-5	medium-sized	CSVTGLAGLETQYF	TGCAGCGTAACTGGACTAGCGGGGTTAGAGACCCAGTACTTC
18	TRBV6-5	TRBD2	TRBJ2-1	NA	CANSSKPSTSERRNEQFF	TGTGCCAACAGCTCGAAACCTTCGACTAGCGAGAGAAGGAATGAGCAGTTCTTC
15	TRBV10-2	NA	TRBJ2-3	NA	CASSGGSPLTDTQYF	TGCGCCAGCAGTGGAGGGTCCCCACTCACAGATACGCAGTATTTT